This T cell receptor (beta chain) was captured in a study of Ad26.COV2.S vaccination and SARS-CoV-2 variants. Sample treatment: some 20 received Ad26.COV2.S at low or high dose, single or two shots; several received placebo; per-sample allocation not given. At day 63 after the first vaccine or placebo injection, samples were drawn. TCRdb's table, derived via immunoSEQ multiplex PCR, lists solely in-frame clones and lacks some. Altogether around 370,000 clones are present, approximately 81% being singletons, with the ten largest covering 3% to 4%. V lost 0 bases and J 4 bases, leaving 6 bases between the germline ends. Germline V gives CDR1 MNHEY, CDR2 SVGAGI. The CDR3 loop spans 14 amino acids.

This sample comprised peripheral blood, obtained in a trial of Ad26.COV2.S vaccine versus placebo. The genes are TRBV6-5 and TRBJ2-2; the D is unclear. The clonotype was recovered from a person between 18 and 60 years old who received the Ad26.COV2.S COVID-19 vaccine or a placebo. CDR3 protein: CASSYSFPTGELFF. The CDR3 DNA reads as TGTGCCAGCAGTTACTCGTTTCCCACCGGGGAGCTGTTTTTT.